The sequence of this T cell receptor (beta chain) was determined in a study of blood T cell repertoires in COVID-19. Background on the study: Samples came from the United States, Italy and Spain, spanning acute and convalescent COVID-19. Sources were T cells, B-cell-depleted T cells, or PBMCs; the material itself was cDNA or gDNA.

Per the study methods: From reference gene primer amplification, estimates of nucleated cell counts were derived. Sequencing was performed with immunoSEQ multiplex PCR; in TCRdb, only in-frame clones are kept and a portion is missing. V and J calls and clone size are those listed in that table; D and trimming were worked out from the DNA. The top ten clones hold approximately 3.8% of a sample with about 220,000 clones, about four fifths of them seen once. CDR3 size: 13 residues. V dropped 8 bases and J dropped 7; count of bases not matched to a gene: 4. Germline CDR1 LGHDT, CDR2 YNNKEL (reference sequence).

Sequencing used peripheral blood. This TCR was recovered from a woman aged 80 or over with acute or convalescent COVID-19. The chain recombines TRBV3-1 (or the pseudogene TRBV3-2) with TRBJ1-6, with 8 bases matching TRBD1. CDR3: CASGDRPNSPLHF. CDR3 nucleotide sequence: TGTGCCAGCGGGGACAGGCCAAATTCACCCCTCCACTTT.